This record covers a single T cell receptor (beta chain). This sample was taken from a study of blood T cell repertoires in COVID-19. Study as a whole: The analysed material was cDNA or gDNA that came from T cells, B-cell-depleted T cells, or PBMCs.

Some clones are missing from TCRdb's copy, which holds only in-frame ones; the method was immunoSEQ multiplex PCR. Of about 200,000 clones in the sample, 75% to 85% were seen once. V lost 2 bases, J lost 8 bases, and 11 bases stayed unmatched. This CDR3 is built from 16 residues. The germline V gene has CDR1 SNHLY and CDR2 FYNNEI. This receptor was identified in a woman between 40 and 50 years old with acute COVID-19. The chain combines TRBV2 with TRBJ2-1, with 8 bases identical to TRBD2. Sequencing used PBMCs or T cells enriched from blood (not recorded which). The CDR3 loop is CASSEQRLAGNDEQFF. The CDR3, as DNA: TGTGCCAGCAGTGAACAGCGGCTAGCGGGCAACGATGAGCAGTTCTTC.